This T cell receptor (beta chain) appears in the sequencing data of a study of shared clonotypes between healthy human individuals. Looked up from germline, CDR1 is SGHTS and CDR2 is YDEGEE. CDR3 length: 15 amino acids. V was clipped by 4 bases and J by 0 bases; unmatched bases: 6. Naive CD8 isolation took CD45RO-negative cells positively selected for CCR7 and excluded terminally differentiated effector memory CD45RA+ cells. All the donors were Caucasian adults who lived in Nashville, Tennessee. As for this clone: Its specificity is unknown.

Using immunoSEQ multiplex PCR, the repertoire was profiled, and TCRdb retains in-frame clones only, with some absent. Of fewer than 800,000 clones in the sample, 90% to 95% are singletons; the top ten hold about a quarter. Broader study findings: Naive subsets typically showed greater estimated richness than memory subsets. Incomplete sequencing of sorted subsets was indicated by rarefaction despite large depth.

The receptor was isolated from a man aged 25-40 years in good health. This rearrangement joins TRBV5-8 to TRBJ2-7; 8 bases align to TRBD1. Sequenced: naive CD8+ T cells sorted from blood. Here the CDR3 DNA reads TGTGCCAGCAGCCGCCGGGACAGGAGCTCCTACGAGCAGTACTTC. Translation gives CASSRRDRSSYEQYF. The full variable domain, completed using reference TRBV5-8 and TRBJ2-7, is EAGVTQSPTHLIKTRGQQATLRCSPISGHTSVYWYQQALGLGLQFLLWYDEGEERNRGNFPPRFSGRQFPNYSSELNVNALELEDSALYLCASSRRDRSSYEQYFGPGTRLTVT.